This T cell receptor beta chain was captured by sequencing in a study of cytomegalovirus exposure and HLA in healthy donors. Concerning this clone: The target antigen is unknown.

Use of 60 Vbeta and 13 Jbeta primers characterized the PCR. Generated by immunoSEQ multiplex PCR, the TCRdb table keeps only in-frame clones and is missing some. The sample lists 77,000 or so clones, 80% to 90% occurring once. Germline CDR1 SEHNR, CDR2 FQNEAQ (reference sequence). Trimming pared 6 bases from V and 3 bases from J, leaving 11 bases between. The CDR3 extends over 13 amino acids. Findings of the study overall: Later on, a genetic analysis was performed. It linked a missense variant in DCLRE1C with V- and J-gene trimming of TCR beta. TCR beta V segments were, for the most part, productive about 90% or about 30% of the time in an earlier analysis. For presence/absence analyses, sequencing depth was assumed to be roughly uniform across donors.

The chain recombines TRBV7-9 with TRBJ1-2; D is possibly TRBD1 (5 bases). The receptor was isolated from a man between 65 and 85 years old in good health and CMV-seropositive. Sequencing input: PBMCs. CDR3 protein: CASSPGGYYGYTF. CDR3 nucleotides: TGTGCCAGCAGTCCGGGGGGTTACTATGGCTACACCTTC.